A single sample is the source of the 16 T cell receptor beta chains below, sequenced in a study of CD8+ T cells in alopecia areata. The sample's treatment: oral pan-JAK inhibitor, 5-10 mg twice daily. After isolation, RNA underwent reverse transcription to generate cDNA as the sequencing template. Clones were sequenced by immunoSEQ multiplex PCR, and TCRdb holds only the in-frame ones, with some missing. The data hold fewer than 100,000 clones, with more than 55% observed a single time. The sequencing here drew on CD8+ T cells sorted from blood, taken at week 4, from a patient treated with tofacitinib. These receptors came from a human donor with alopecia areata.

This clone was found once. The genes are TRBV7-6 and TRBJ1-6, with 7 bases aligning to TRBD1. The J segment lost 4 bases and the V segment lost 2 bases, leaving 5 bases of the junction unmatched. The germline CDR1 and CDR2 sequences are SGHVS and FNYEAQ. This CDR3 is built from 16 residues. This CDR3 reads CASSLKAGGYNSPLHF. Here the CDR3 DNA reads TGTGCCAGCAGCTTAAAGGCAGGGGGGTATAATTCACCCCTCCACTTT.

The rearrangement uses TRBV27 and TRBJ1-2; TRBD1 matches 7 bases. The CDR3 runs 15 residues. Germline trimming cut 2 bases from V and 4 bases from J; bases unmatched to any gene: 7. CDR1 and CDR2 from the germline V gene are MNHEY and SMNVEV (reference sequence). CDR3 amino acids: CASSLSRGQGYGYTF. The CDR3 region has the DNA TGTGCCAGCAGTTTAAGTAGGGGGCAAGGCTATGGCTACACCTTC.

The chain uses TRBV7-2 and TRBJ1-5, with 8 bases matching TRBD1. The V segment lost 5 bases and the J segment 2 bases; nucleotides outside the gene matches: 8. The CDR3 totals 16 residues. CDR1 and CDR2 from the germline V gene are SGHTA and FQGNSA. The CDR3 sequence is CASSEWGQDGNQPQHF. In nucleotides, the CDR3 is TGTGCCAGCAGCGAATGGGGACAGGATGGCAATCAGCCCCAGCATTTT.

This sequence joins TRBV9 and TRBJ2-1; D not resolved. V was trimmed by 0 bases and J by 8 bases, leaving 15 bases between them. The CDR3 spans 15 residues. The germline CDR1 and CDR2 sequences are SGDLS and YYNGEE. CDR3 in DNA: TGTGCCAGCAGCGTAGACTCAGGAACCCTCGATGAGCAGTTCTTC. As protein: CASSVDSGTLDEQFF.

This clone was detected only once. This chain joins TRBV29-1 and TRBJ1-2; D remains unclear. Germline CDR1 is SQVTM and CDR2 is ANQGSEA. CDR3 size: 15 residues. Trimming took 0 bases from V and 2 from J, leaving 13 bases between them. The CDR3 coding sequence is TGCAGCGTTGAAGATTCGGAATACAGAAACTATGGCTACACCTTC. It is translated as CSVEDSEYRNYGYTF.

This sequence joins TRBV14 and TRBJ2-5, with TRBD2 as a possible D gene (5 bases). This CDR3 spans 15 amino acids. Trimming stripped 2 bases from V and 5 bases from J, with 15 bases between. Germline V gene sequence: CDR1 SGHDN, CDR2 FVKESK. As DNA, the CDR3 is TGTGCCAGCAGCCAATTCGGGGTGGCCGGGGAGACCCAGTACTTC. This codes for CASSQFGVAGETQYF.

The chain employs TRBV5-6 and TRBJ2-7; D perhaps matches TRBD1 (6 bases). Trimming took 4 bases from V and 1 from J, leaving 12 bases between them. Per the germline V gene, CDR1 is SGHDT and CDR2 is YYEEEE. This CDR3 is 14 amino acids long. In DNA form, the CDR3 reads TGTGCCAGCAGCCGCGGACAGAGATCCTACGAGCAGTACTTC. Encoded protein: CASSRGQRSYEQYF.

The chain links TRBV19 to TRBJ2-1; TRBD2 matches 9 bases. CDR3 length equals 17 residues. Per the germline V gene, CDR1 is LNHDA and CDR2 is SQIVND (reference sequence). V lost 3 bases, J lost 0 bases, and 6 bases stayed unmatched. The CDR3 here is CASSMSSGESSYNEQFF. The CDR3 DNA follows: TGTGCCAGTAGTATGTCTAGCGGGGAGAGCTCCTACAATGAGCAGTTCTTC.

This sequence joins TRBV7-6 and TRBJ1-1; D possibly corresponds to TRBD1 (5 bases). Germline CDR1 is SGHVS and CDR2 is FNYEAQ. The CDR3 length is 14 residues. V gave up 1 base and J gave up 2 bases, with 8 bases separating them. The chain's CDR3 is CASSLGGTNTEAFF. In DNA, the CDR3 is TGTGCCAGCAGCTTAGGGGGCACAAACACTGAAGCTTTCTTT.

This clone turned up a few times. This chain joins TRBV11-2 and TRBJ2-3; D uncertain. CDR1 and CDR2 from the germline V gene are SGHAT and FQNNGV. This CDR3 is built from 12 residues. The V end was cut by 6 bases, the J end by 6 bases, with 10 bases between. CDR3 sequence (DNA): TGTGCCAGCAGGGGCGCATGGGATACGCAGTATTTT. It yields the protein CASRGAWDTQYF. The whole variable domain, filled in from reference TRBV11-2 and TRBJ2-3, reads EAGVAQSPRYKIIEKRQSVAFWCNPISGHATLYWYQQILGQGPKLLIQFQNNGVVDDSQLPKDRFSAERLKGVDSTLKIQPAKLEDSAVYLCASRGAWDTQYFGPGTRLTVL.

CDR3 protein: CASSYGSDTQYF. CDR3 DNA sequence: TGTGCCAGCAGTTACGGTTCCGATACGCAGTATTTT. The chain couples TRBV6-5 to TRBJ2-3; D unresolved. Trimming cost V 2 bases and J 6 bases, with 6 bases left between them. The CDR3 length is 12 residues. The germline gives CDR1 MNHEY, CDR2 SVGAGI.

V is TRBV27 and J is TRBJ1-2; D remains ambiguous. V lost 8 bases and J 6 bases, leaving 10 bases between the germline ends. From germline, CDR1 is MNHEY and CDR2 SMNVEV (reference sequence). The CDR3 contains 11 residues. CDR3 sequence reads: CASAEGNGYTF. The CDR3 DNA is TGTGCCAGCGCGGAAGGGAATGGCTACACCTTC.

This chain links TRBV6-1 with TRBJ2-3; TRBD2 matches at 14 bases. CDR1 is MNHNS and CDR2 is SASEGT in the germline V gene. The junction had 6 bases not matched to a gene; V was cut back by 10 bases and J by 3 bases. This CDR3 region has 15 residues. CDR3 in DNA: TGTGCCACCGGGACTAGCGGGAGTAGGACAGATACGCAGTATTTT. Protein product: CATGTSGSRTDTQYF.

The table lists this clone with a count of one. An end of the junction does not agree with germline; a read error may underlie this. This chain links TRBV29-1 with TRBJ1-1; no clear D gene. The germline V gene has CDR1 SQVTM and CDR2 ANQGSEA. This CDR3 comprises 11 residues. CDR3 DNA sequence: TGCAGCTGCGACATGAACACTGAAGCTTCCTTT. Its translation is CSCDMNTEASF.

By share of the sample, this clone is medium-sized. The chain joins TRBV14 to TRBJ2-7; 7 positions agree with TRBD1. Losses at the gene ends were 1 base for V and 2 bases for J; bases not matched to a gene: 8. Germline CDR1 and CDR2: SGHDN and FVKESK. The CDR3 is 16 residues long. Written as DNA, the CDR3 is TGTGCCAGCAGCCAAGCAGGGACAGCCTTTACCTACGAGCAGTACTTC. Translating it yields CASSQAGTAFTYEQYF.

The chain combines TRBV4-2 with TRBJ2-3, with a weak D call TRBD2 (7 bases). The CDR3 has 16 residues. Per germline, CDR1 LGHNA and CDR2 YNFKEQ. V lost 3 bases and J lost 5, with 18 bases in between. The CDR3 spells CASSQVRGGAGDTQYF. The CDR3 nucleotides read TGTGCCAGCAGCCAGGTCCGAGGGGGGGCCGGAGATACGCAGTATTTT.